The entry below describes one TCR beta chain. Its antigen is unidentified. This sample is part of a study of cytomegalovirus exposure and HLA in healthy donors. Study-level results: Most TCR sequences were seen very rarely across donors, but some public TCRs occurred in many.

The PCR had 60 Vbeta and 13 Jbeta primers. Measured with immunoSEQ multiplex PCR; TCRdb has only the in-frame clones, and not every one. This table holds under 200,000 clones, approximately 80% found once. The germline gives CDR1 SGHTA, CDR2 FQGNSA. After removal of 8 bases from V and 5 bases from J, the junction contained 5 bases not matched to a gene. The CDR3 covers 12 residues. The gene calls are TRBV7-2 and TRBJ2-5; 7 bases match TRBD2. The specimen was PBMCs. The sequence derives from a woman between 18 and 29 years old in good health and CMV-seronegative. The CDR3, as DNA: TGTGCCAGCGCGGGAGTCAGGGAGACCCAGTACTTC. This gives the protein CASAGVRETQYF.